Each of the 15 T cell receptor beta chains below was sequenced from the same sample in a study of blood T cells in healthy people across ages. Sample-barcoded 5' priming and a J-beta primer mix drove a second PCR of roughly 6 to 12 cycles. From the 5' RACE reads, TCRdb called clonotypes with MiXCR, one entry per CDR3 protein. The table records 850,000 to 1,000,000 distinct CDR3 sequences, 45% to 60% of them present only once. The sample consisted of blood. These receptors were collected from an older woman in good health.

This chain connects TRBV13 to TRBJ2-7; D could derive from TRBD1 or TRBD2 (5 bases each). CDR1 PRHDT and CDR2 FYEKMQ come from the germline V gene (reference sequence). The ends were cut back, 9 bases at V and 0 bases at J, with 12 bases in the middle. CDR3 size: 13 residues. The CDR3 nucleotides read TGTGCCAGTCAGGGTGGGACCTCCTACGAGCAGTACTTC. Amino acids: CASQGGTSYEQYF.

This sequence joins TRBV9 and TRBJ1-2; D ambiguous. Trimming removed 0 bases at V and 4 bases at J, with 10 bases between. Looked up from germline, CDR1 is SGDLS and CDR2 is YYNGEE. The CDR3 has 14 residues. Written as DNA, the CDR3 is TGTGCCAGCAGCGTAGGTTCATCCTCCTATGGCTACACCTTC. As protein: CASSVGSSSYGYTF.

This rearrangement joins TRBV20-1 to TRBJ2-1; no firm D call. Trimming pared 5 bases from V and 8 bases from J, leaving 16 bases between. The germline V gene has CDR1 DFQATT and CDR2 SNEGSKA (reference sequence). The CDR3 extends over 13 amino acids. The CDR3 region is CSASLNGLDEQFF. CDR3 in DNA: TGCAGTGCTTCTCTAAACGGCCTGGATGAGCAGTTCTTC.

V is TRBV20-1 and J is TRBJ1-2, with D hard to call. Looked up from germline, CDR1 is DFQATT and CDR2 is SNEGSKA (reference sequence). Trimming left V 6 bases short and J 0 bases short, with 11 bases between. The CDR3 is made up of 13 amino acids. The CDR3 DNA is TGCAGTGCCGGCTTGGGAACTAACTATGGCTACACCTTC. Amino acids: CSAGLGTNYGYTF.

On this clonotype: This may be a read error: a much more frequent sequence differs by one nucleotide. The chain joins TRBV4-2 to TRBJ2-4; D call uncertain. Near its end, the DNA agrees better with TRBJ2-7, so the J call may be wrong. CDR3 length: 13 residues. Germline V gives CDR1 LGHNA, CDR2 YNFKEQ. The CDR3 DNA reads TGTGCCAGCAGCCAGACTGGGTCCCACGAGCAGTACTTC. Residues: CASSQTGSHEQYF.

The chain combines TRBV6-5 with TRBJ2-3; D remains unclear. CDR1 is MNHEY and CDR2 is SVGAGI in the germline V gene. The V end was cut by 6 bases, the J end by 1 base, with 14 bases between. The CDR3 consists of 15 residues. The CDR3 loop is CASSTTRWGTDTQYF. CDR3 nucleotide sequence: TGTGCCAGCAGCACGACCAGGTGGGGCACAGATACGCAGTATTTT.

The V call is TRBV3-1, the J call TRBJ2-6; no reliable D call. The CDR3 is 17 residues long. V lost 5 bases, J lost 0 bases, and 14 bases lay in between. CDR1 LGHDT and CDR2 YNNKEL come from the germline V gene (reference sequence). The CDR3, as DNA: TGTGCCAGCAGCACAGCTCATACTACCTCTGGGGCCAACGTCCTGACTTTC. It is translated as CASSTAHTTSGANVLTF. The whole variable domain, remainder taken from reference TRBV3-1 and TRBJ2-6, is DTAVSQTPKYLVTQMGNDKSIKCEQNLGHDTMYWYKQDSKKFLKIMFSYNNKELIINETVPNRFSPKSPDKAHLNLHINSLELGDSAVYFCASSTAHTTSGANVLTFGAGSRLTVL.

This chain connects TRBV7-2 to TRBJ1-6; 9 nucleotides match TRBD1. Germline V gives CDR1 SGHTA, CDR2 FQGNSA. This CDR3 contains 16 residues. Trimming cost V 0 bases and J 9 bases; bases outside gene matches: 6. CDR3 coding DNA: TGTGCCAGCAGCTTAGCTGGGGGACAGGGTCTTTCACCCCTCCACTTT. Translated, it gives CASSLAGGQGLSPLHF.

This chain connects TRBV4-1 to TRBJ2-7; the match to TRBD1 covers 9 bases. Germline loops: CDR1 MGHRA, CDR2 YSYEKL. Trimming removed 4 bases from V and 5 bases from J; junction bases left unmatched: 6. CDR3 length: 14 amino acids. CDR3 residues: CASSLRQGVDEQYF. DNA of the CDR3: TGCGCCAGCAGCCTCCGACAGGGGGTGGACGAGCAGTACTTC.

The rearrangement uses TRBV29-1 and TRBJ2-6; a weak D match, TRBD2 (6 bases). This CDR3 is 16 amino acids long. The V gene lost 7 bases and the J gene lost 0 bases, with 16 bases spanning the gap. Per the germline V gene, CDR1 is SQVTM and CDR2 is ANQGSEA. In nucleotides, the CDR3 is TGCAGCGCCCGGGACTGGGAACCCTCTGGGGCCAACGTCCTGACTTTC. Amino acid sequence: CSARDWEPSGANVLTF.

This clonotype was detected a few times. The gene calls are TRBV27 and TRBJ2-1; 13 nucleotides match TRBD2. Per germline, CDR1 MNHEY and CDR2 SMNVEV (reference sequence). Trimming removed 6 bases from V and 6 bases from J; junction bases left unmatched: 8. The CDR3 is 16 amino acids. The CDR3 sequence: CASSPLLAGGFNEQFF. In DNA form, the CDR3 reads TGTGCCAGCAGCCCTTTACTAGCGGGAGGGTTCAATGAGCAGTTCTTC.

The V call is TRBV6-6, the J call TRBJ2-7; 12 nucleotides line up with TRBD2. V lost 5 bases, J lost 7 bases, and 12 bases stayed unmatched. CDR1 and CDR2 (germline): MNHNY, SVGAGI (reference sequence). This CDR3 is built from 16 residues. The DNA for the CDR3 is TGTGCCAGCAGTCCCCCCGGACTAGCGGGGTCCAATGAGCAGTACTTC. It codes for CASSPPGLAGSNEQYF.

This clonotype was detected a few times. The chain combines TRBV5-1 with TRBJ2-1; TRBD1 or TRBD2 may be the D gene (5 bases each). Per the germline V gene, CDR1 is SGHRS and CDR2 is YFSETQ. V was cut by 4 bases and J by 12 bases, with 11 bases left in between. The CDR3 extends over 11 amino acids. In DNA, the CDR3 is TGCGCCAGCAGCCCCCCAGGGAGGCAGTTCTTC. Protein product: CASSPPGRQFF.

The chain joins TRBV4-1 to TRBJ2-3; 7 bases are shared with TRBD1. CDR1 is MGHRA, CDR2 YSYEKL, per germline. CDR3 length equals 18 residues. Trimming took 0 bases from V and 0 from J; bases not matched to a gene: 9. CDR3: CASSQDYAGGHSTDTQYF. The CDR3 DNA reads TGCGCCAGCAGCCAAGACTATGCAGGGGGTCATAGCACAGATACGCAGTATTTT.

This chain uses TRBV6-6 with TRBJ2-7; D possibly uses TRBD1 or TRBD2 (5 bases each). The length of the CDR3 is 15 residues. Germline CDR1 and CDR2: MNHNY and SVGAGI (reference sequence). Trimming removed 5 bases at V and 4 bases at J, with 18 bases between. Here the CDR3 reads CASSTVAGRQYEQYF. DNA for the CDR3: TGTGCCAGCAGTACGGTCGCAGGGAGACAGTACGAGCAGTACTTC.